The 21 T cell receptor beta chains below come from one sample, sequenced in a study of vaccination and CD4 T cells after COVID-19 (dated by TCRdb to about 2022). Antigens of these TCRs are unknown. Libraries were prepared through PCR. The sequencer listed for this sample is Illumina iSeq 100. DNA from cultured CD4+ T cells underwent TCR sequencing with the Oncomine TCR Beta short-read assay at the Johns Hopkins FTIC core. The public reads were run again by TCRdb, first through fastp at Q25 and then through MiXCR, and only productive beta chains were kept. Each entry is one CDR3 protein sequence, shown with its most common DNA and genes. Recorded for this sample are 14,000 to 15,000 distinct CDR3 sequences; under 60% of them occurred a single time. More than 25% of the sample belongs to the ten largest clones. This sample's treatment or condition label indicates: approximately 10-day PBMC culture with coronavirus spike peptide pools or control peptides (ViraFEST assay).

The sequencing here drew on cultured CD4+ T cells from blood, taken after SARS-CoV-2 vaccination. The receptors were gathered from a human donor with COVID-19.

A word on this clonotype: Compared with germline, one end of the junction differs, possibly owing to a read error. V usage is TRBV6-1 and J usage is TRBJ1-1, with no clear D. This CDR3 comprises 12 residues. In germline, CDR1 is MNHNS, CDR2 SASEGT. CDR3 sequence (DNA): TGCGCCAGCAGTGGCCGTCAAAGTGAAGCTTTCTTT. This encodes CASSGRQSEAFF.

The V call is TRBV7-2, the J call TRBJ2-2, with 9 bases matching TRBD1. This CDR3 is built from 16 residues. V was clipped by 4 bases and J by 3 bases; unmatched bases: 6. CDR1 SGHTA and CDR2 FQGNSA come from the germline V gene. The CDR3 reads CASSSVTGGDTGELFF. In DNA, the CDR3 is TGTGCCAGCAGCTCAGTTACAGGGGGCGACACCGGGGAGCTGTTTTTT.

V usage is TRBV7-9 and J usage is TRBJ1-1, with no clear D. Trimming removed 3 bases from V and 6 bases from J, with 14 bases in between. The CDR3 contains 14 residues. Germline loops: CDR1 SEHNR, CDR2 FQNEAQ (reference sequence). Here the CDR3 reads CASSFTAERSEAFF. The CDR3 DNA sequence: TGTGCCAGCAGCTTTACAGCCGAAAGATCTGAAGCTTTCTTT.

This clonotype was counted a few times. CDR3 loop: CASSRDRAFSYEQYF. The CDR3 bases are TGTGCCAGCAGCCGGGACAGGGCCTTTTCCTACGAGCAGTACTTC. The J gene is TRBJ2-7, the V gene TRBV28, with 9 bases matching TRBD1. CDR1 and CDR2 (germline): MDHEN, SYDVKM. The CDR3 totals 15 residues. The trim removed 6 bases at V and 1 base at J, leaving 7 bases unmatched.

This chain links TRBV29-1 with TRBJ1-2; no definite D call. Germline CDR1 is SQVTM and CDR2 is ANQGSEA. The CDR3 contains 13 residues. V was clipped by 4 bases and J by 0 bases, with 9 bases between them. CDR3 DNA: TGCAGCGTTGGACGGGGAGCTAACTATGGCTACACCTTC. It codes for CSVGRGANYGYTF. The whole variable domain, filled in from reference TRBV29-1 and TRBJ1-2, reads SAVISQKPSRDICQRGTSLTIQCQVDSQVTMMFWYRQQPGQSLTLIATANQGSEATYESGFVIDKFPISRPNLTFSTLTVSNMSPEDSSIYLCSVGRGANYGYTFGSGTRLTVV.

This clonotype came up once. The junction departs from germline at one end; a sequencing error may be responsible. This chain uses TRBV7-9 with TRBJ1-2; TRBD1 matches 7 bases. Germline loops: CDR1 SEHNR, CDR2 FQNEAQ (reference sequence). The CDR3 loop spans 15 amino acids. This CDR3 is CASSYAGQTPYGHTF. DNA of the CDR3: TGTGCCAGCAGCTACGCGGGACAGACGCCCTATGGCCACACCTTC. Using reference TRBV7-9 and TRBJ1-2 for the parts outside the CDR3, the full variable domain is DTGVSQNPRHKITKRGQNVTFRCDPISEHNRLYWYRQTLGQGPEFLTYFQNEAQLEKSRLLSDRFSAERPKGSFSTLEIQRTEQGDSAMYLCASSYAGQTPYGHTFGSGTRLTVV.

Judged by abundance, this clonotype is medium-sized (0.01 to 0.1%). J is TRBJ2-7 and V is TRBV24-1; TRBD1 is a possible D gene (5 bases). This CDR3 is 14 amino acids long. The V gene's germline CDR1 is KGHDR and CDR2 SFDVKD. The V and J ends lost 5 bases and 2 bases respectively, with 12 bases between them. CDR3 region: CATSAADRPYEQYF. CDR3 DNA: TGTGCCACCAGTGCCGCCGACAGACCCTACGAGCAGTACTTC.

The chain joins TRBV20-1 to TRBJ2-3; 12 bases are shared with TRBD2. Losses at the gene ends were 1 base for V and 2 bases for J; bases not matched to a gene: 7. CDR1 is DFQATT, CDR2 SNEGSKA, per germline (reference sequence). The CDR3 totals 17 residues. CDR3 DNA: TGCAGTGCTAGAGCCGACACTAGCGGGGGGTTCACAGATACGCAGTATTTT. Translating it yields CSARADTSGGFTDTQYF.

This clonotype was recorded a few times. CDR3 nucleotides: TGTGCCAGCAGCTTAGGGGAGAACACTGAAGCTTTCTTT. Its translation is CASSLGENTEAFF. The V gene is TRBV7-6, the J gene TRBJ1-1; D unclear. The V gene's germline CDR1 is SGHVS and CDR2 FNYEAQ. This CDR3 has 13 amino acids. V lost 1 base, J lost 1 base, and 4 bases lay in between.

The rearrangement uses TRBV6-1 and TRBJ1-5, with D hard to call. The germline V gene encodes CDR1 MNHNS and CDR2 SASEGT. The CDR3 is made up of 13 amino acids. The germline V and J ends were trimmed by 5 bases and 9 bases, with 14 bases remaining between them. The CDR3 DNA reads as TGTGCCAGCAGTCGGCGGGTGGGAGGGCCCCAGCATTTT. Translated: CASSRRVGGPQHF.

V usage is TRBV10-3 and J usage is TRBJ1-2, with D possibly matching TRBD1 (6 bases). Germline values: CDR1 ENHRY, CDR2 SYGVKD. Between the trimmed V and J ends, which lost 4 bases and 3 bases, there was a span of 12 bases. The CDR3 is 14 amino acids. CDR3 in DNA: TGTGCCATCAGTGGATTTGACAGGTACTATGGCTACACCTTC. Its translation is CAISGFDRYYGYTF.

The chain carries TRBV5-1 and TRBJ1-5; D remains ambiguous. Germline CDR1 SGHRS, CDR2 YFSETQ. The CDR3 sequence is 14 residues long. V was pared by 0 bases and J by 4 bases, with 8 bases between. CDR3 in amino acids: CASSLEGPNQPQHF. The CDR3 nucleotides read TGCGCCAGCAGCTTGGAGGGCCCTAATCAGCCCCAGCATTTT.

The J gene is TRBJ2-5, the V gene TRBV20-1; TRBD1 agrees at 8 bases. J gave up 4 bases and V 5 bases, and 6 bases lay outside the gene matches. The CDR3 has 13 residues. The germline CDR1 and CDR2 sequences are DFQATT and SNEGSKA (reference sequence). The CDR3 reads CSAGDRIGETQYF. As DNA, the CDR3 is TGCAGTGCTGGGGACAGGATCGGAGAGACCCAGTACTTC.

In this sample, this clonotype turned up a few times. Germline is not matched at one junction end, which may reflect a read error. This chain joins TRBV19 and TRBJ2-3, with D perhaps matching TRBD1 (6 bases). This CDR3 contains 17 residues. Per germline, CDR1 LNHDA and CDR2 SQIVND (reference sequence). CDR3 amino acids: CASSLEINRVRTDTQYF. The CDR3 DNA sequence: TGTGCCAGTAGTCTAGAAATTAACAGGGTACGCACAGATACGCAGTATTTT.

The chain is built from TRBV4-2 and TRBJ2-7; either TRBD1 or TRBD2 may fit D (5 bases each). V was trimmed by 1 base and J by 7 bases, leaving 14 bases between them. Germline V gene data show CDR1 as LGHNA and CDR2 as YNFKEQ. The CDR3 is made up of 14 amino acids. CDR3 region: CASSQGGGREEQYF. The CDR3 DNA reads TGTGCCAGCAGCCAAGGTGGGGGAAGGGAGGAGCAGTACTTC.

V usage is TRBV7-2 and J usage is TRBJ2-7; perhaps D is TRBD1 or TRBD2 (5 bases each). V was shortened by 5 bases and J by 4 bases, with 12 bases between the two germline ends. The CDR3 extends over 13 amino acids. Looked up from germline, CDR1 is SGHTA and CDR2 is FQGNSA. CDR3 amino acids: CASSRDGRYEQYF. The CDR3 DNA is TGTGCCAGCAGCAGGGACGGTAGGTACGAGCAGTACTTC.

This clonotype was counted only a few times. This rearrangement joins TRBV21-1 to TRBJ2-5; the listed D gene, TRBD1, was not tested against the DNA. TRBV21-1 is assigned pseudogene status. The CDR3 length is 15 residues. CDR3: CASSTHRGGGETQYF. Here the CDR3 DNA reads TGTGCCAGCAGCACCCACAGGGGTGGGGGAGAGACCCAGTACTTC.

The genes are TRBV20-1 and TRBJ2-2; TRBD2 matches 11 bases. Germline V gene sequence: CDR1 DFQATT, CDR2 SNEGSKA (reference sequence). V gave up 8 bases and J gave up 2 bases; unmatched junction bases: 7. This CDR3 contains 15 residues. The CDR3 region is CSTTRLAGNTGELFF. DNA for the CDR3: TGCAGTACTACAAGACTAGCGGGAAACACCGGGGAGCTGTTTTTT.

This clonotype was detected only a few times. This sequence joins TRBV25-1 and TRBJ2-5, with 8 bases aligning to TRBD2. The length of the CDR3 is 14 residues. Germline V gives CDR1 MGHDK, CDR2 SYGVNS. The V gene end was trimmed by 5 bases and the J gene end by 7 bases; junction bases not matched to a gene: 9. The CDR3 bases are TGTGCCAGCAGTACCGCGGGGGGCCAGGGGACCCAGTACTTC. It specifies CASSTAGGQGTQYF.

The rearrangement joins TRBV15 to TRBJ1-3, with TRBD1 matching over 7 bases. The germline gives CDR1 LNHNV, CDR2 YYDKDF (reference sequence). The V and J ends lost 3 bases and 4 bases, in that order; junction bases with no gene match: 6. The CDR3 extends over 15 amino acids. In DNA, the CDR3 is TGTGCCACCAGCAGTCGACAGGGTTCGGGAAACACCATATATTTT. Protein sequence: CATSSRQGSGNTIYF.

Only a few counts were recorded for this clonotype. V is TRBV6-5 and J is TRBJ1-5; perhaps TRBD1 as D (5 bases). The CDR3 has 16 residues. CDR1 and CDR2 (germline): MNHEY, SVGAGI. The V and J ends lost 0 bases and 1 base respectively, with 10 bases between them. The CDR3 reads CASSYSGRQSNQPQHF. The CDR3 coding sequence is TGTGCCAGCAGTTACTCGGGACGCCAAAGCAATCAGCCCCAGCATTTT.